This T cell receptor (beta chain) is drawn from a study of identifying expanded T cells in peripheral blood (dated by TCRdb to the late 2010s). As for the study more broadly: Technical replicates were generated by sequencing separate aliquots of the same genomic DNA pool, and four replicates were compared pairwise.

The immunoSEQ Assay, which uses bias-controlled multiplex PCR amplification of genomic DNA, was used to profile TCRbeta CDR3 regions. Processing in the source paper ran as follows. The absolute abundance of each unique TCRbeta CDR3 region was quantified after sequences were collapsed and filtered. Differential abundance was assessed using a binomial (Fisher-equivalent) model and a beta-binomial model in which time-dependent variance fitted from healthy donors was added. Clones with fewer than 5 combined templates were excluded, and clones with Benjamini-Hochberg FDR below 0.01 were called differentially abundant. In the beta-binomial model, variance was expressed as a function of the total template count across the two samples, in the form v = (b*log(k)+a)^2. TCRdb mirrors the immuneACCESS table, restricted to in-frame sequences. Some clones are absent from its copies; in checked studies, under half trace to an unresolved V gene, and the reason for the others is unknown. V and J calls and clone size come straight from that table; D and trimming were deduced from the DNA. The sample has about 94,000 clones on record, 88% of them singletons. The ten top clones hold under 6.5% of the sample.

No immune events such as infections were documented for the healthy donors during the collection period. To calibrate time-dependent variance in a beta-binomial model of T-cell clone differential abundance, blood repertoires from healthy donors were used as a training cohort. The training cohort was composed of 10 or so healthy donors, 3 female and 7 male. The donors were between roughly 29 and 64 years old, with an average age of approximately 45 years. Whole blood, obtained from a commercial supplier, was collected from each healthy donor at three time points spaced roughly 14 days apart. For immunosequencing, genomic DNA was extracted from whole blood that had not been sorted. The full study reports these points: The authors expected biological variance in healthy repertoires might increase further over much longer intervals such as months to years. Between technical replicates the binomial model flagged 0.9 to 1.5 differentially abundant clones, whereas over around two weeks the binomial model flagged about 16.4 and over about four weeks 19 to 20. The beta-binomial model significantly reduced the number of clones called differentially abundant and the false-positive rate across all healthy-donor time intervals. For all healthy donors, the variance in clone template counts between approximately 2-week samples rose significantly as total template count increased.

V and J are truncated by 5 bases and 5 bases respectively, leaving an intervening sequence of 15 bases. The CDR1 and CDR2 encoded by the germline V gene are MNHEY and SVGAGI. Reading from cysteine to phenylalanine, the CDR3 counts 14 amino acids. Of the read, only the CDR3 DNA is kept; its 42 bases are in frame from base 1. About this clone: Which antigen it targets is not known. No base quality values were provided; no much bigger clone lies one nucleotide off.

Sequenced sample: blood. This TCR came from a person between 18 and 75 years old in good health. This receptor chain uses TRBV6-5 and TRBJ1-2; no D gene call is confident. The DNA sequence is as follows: TGTGCCAGCAGTGAGAGTGGCAGGAAGTATGGCTACACCTTC. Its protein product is CASSESGRKYGYTF.